One and the same sample provided the 10 T cell receptor beta chains below, sequenced in a study of blood T cell repertoires in COVID-19. Libraries were prepared by immunoSEQ multiplex PCR; TCRdb keeps only in-frame clonotypes and omits some of them. The sample carries 300,000 to 400,000 clones, roughly 87% recorded once. Source material: peripheral blood. These receptors were obtained from a man in his thirties or forties with COVID-19, enrolled during active disease.

The chain has TRBV3-1 (or the pseudogene TRBV3-2) and TRBJ2-1; TRBD1 is a possible D gene (5 bases). Germline V gene sequence: CDR1 LGHDT, CDR2 YNNKEL (reference sequence). The V and J ends lost 3 bases and 10 bases respectively, with 16 bases between them. The CDR3 length is 14 residues. CDR3 sequence reads: CASSHRSRTREQFF. CDR3 in DNA: TGTGCCAGCAGCCATCGATCTCGGACAAGAGAGCAGTTCTTC.

This clone showed up just a few times. This CDR3 reads CASSLALQGTQYF. The DNA of the CDR3 is TGTGCCAGCAGCTTAGCGTTGCAGGGGACGCAGTATTTT. The rearrangement joins TRBV7-6 to TRBJ2-3; D is perhaps TRBD1 (6 bases). The germline V gene has CDR1 SGHVS and CDR2 FNYEAQ. With 0 bases removed from V and 9 bases from J, the gap between germline ends came to 10 bases. CDR3 length: 13 residues.

This rearrangement joins TRBV27 to TRBJ1-1, with D perhaps matching TRBD1 (6 bases). In germline, CDR1 is MNHEY, CDR2 SMNVEV (reference sequence). The CDR3 has 14 amino acids. V was shortened by 8 bases and J by 1 base, with 14 bases between the two germline ends. CDR3 sequence reads: CASFPGHTNTEAFF. CDR3 in DNA: TGTGCCAGCTTCCCGGGACACACGAACACTGAAGCTTTCTTT.

This clone appeared once. The V call is TRBV6-5, the J call TRBJ2-5, with 9 bases matching TRBD2. Germline lookup yields CDR1 MNHEY and CDR2 SVGAGI. V was clipped by 3 bases and J by 6 bases; unmatched bases: 8. This CDR3 is 15 amino acids long. The CDR3 nucleotides are TGTGCCAGCAGTTATAGCGGGAGTGGGCAAAAGACCCAGTACTTC. As protein: CASSYSGSGQKTQYF.

This chain uses TRBV27 with TRBJ2-5; possibly TRBD1 for D (6 bases). The length of the CDR3 is 15 residues. CDR1 is MNHEY, CDR2 SMNVEV, per germline (reference sequence). With 4 bases removed from V and 2 bases from J, the gap between germline ends came to 14 bases. The CDR3 DNA is TGTGCCAGCAGTTCCAACGTGGGGGCTCAAGAGACCCAGTACTTC. Translating it yields CASSSNVGAQETQYF.

The CDR3: CASSSGGTKQFF. The CDR3 nucleotides are TGTGCCAGCAGTTCGGGGGGGACTAAGCAGTTCTTC. The rearrangement joins TRBV7-3 to TRBJ2-1; 8 bases are shared with TRBD2. Germline V gene lookup returns CDR1 SGHTA and CDR2 FQGTGA. The CDR3 sequence is 12 residues long. Germline trimming cut 6 bases from V and 11 bases from J; bases unmatched to any gene: 6.

The gene calls are TRBV18 and TRBJ1-6, with TRBD1 identical over 11 bases. Germline V gene sequence: CDR1 KGHSH, CDR2 LQKENI. This CDR3 comprises 18 residues. The V segment lost 1 base and the J segment 4 bases; nucleotides outside the gene matches: 6. The CDR3 sequence is CASSPRGTGGGYNSPLHF. DNA of the CDR3: TGTGCCAGCTCACCACGAGGGACAGGGGGTGGATATAATTCACCCCTCCACTTT.

The rearrangement links TRBV28 to TRBJ1-1, with 7 bases lining up with TRBD1. Trimming cost V 0 bases and J 2 bases; bases outside gene matches: 3. Germline lookup yields CDR1 MDHEN and CDR2 SYDVKM. CDR3 length equals 15 residues. CDR3 sequence (DNA): TGTGCCAGCAGTTTATGGGACAGGCTTAACACTGAAGCTTTCTTT. Protein: CASSLWDRLNTEAFF.

The chain employs TRBV6-5 and TRBJ2-1, with 11 bases lining up with TRBD1. The CDR3 loop spans 16 amino acids. CDR1 and CDR2 (germline): MNHEY, SVGAGI. With 2 bases clipped from V and 8 bases from J, the junction kept 8 bases outside the gene matches. The CDR3 region is CASSYTGTGGGDEQFF. The CDR3 DNA is TGTGCCAGCAGTTACACCGGGACAGGGGGTGGTGATGAGCAGTTCTTC.

The chain joins TRBV6-2 or TRBV6-3 to TRBJ1-3; D might be TRBD1 (5 bases). Germline V gene sequence: CDR1 MNHEY, CDR2 SVGEGT. The V gene lost 3 bases and the J gene lost 3 bases, with 9 bases spanning the gap. This CDR3 comprises 14 residues. The CDR3 nucleotides read TGTGCCAGCAGTTATCGGGGGTATGGAAACACCATATATTTT. Translation: CASSYRGYGNTIYF.